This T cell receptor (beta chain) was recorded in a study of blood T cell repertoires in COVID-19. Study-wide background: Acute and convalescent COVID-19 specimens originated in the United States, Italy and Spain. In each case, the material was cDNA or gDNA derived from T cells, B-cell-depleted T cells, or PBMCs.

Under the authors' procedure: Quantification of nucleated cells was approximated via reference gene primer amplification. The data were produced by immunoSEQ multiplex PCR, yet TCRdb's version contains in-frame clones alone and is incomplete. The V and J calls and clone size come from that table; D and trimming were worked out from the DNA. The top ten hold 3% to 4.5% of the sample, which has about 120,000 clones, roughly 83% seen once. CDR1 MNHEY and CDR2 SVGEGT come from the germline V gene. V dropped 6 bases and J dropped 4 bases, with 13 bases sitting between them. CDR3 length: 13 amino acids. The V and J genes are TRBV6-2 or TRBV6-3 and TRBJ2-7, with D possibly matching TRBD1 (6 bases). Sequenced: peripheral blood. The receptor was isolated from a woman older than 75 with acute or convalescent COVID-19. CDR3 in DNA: TGTGCCAGCAGCGGCGGACAGTCGTACGAGCAGTACTTC. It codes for CASSGGQSYEQYF.